Reported below is one TCR beta chain. Time point of the sample: pretreatment peripheral blood. Sampling of each patient yielded between 1 and 8 specimens, collected pretreatment and on-treatment. This record belongs to a study of PD-L1 blockade in urothelial cancer. TCRdb keeps only in-frame clones here, not all; method: immunoSEQ multiplex PCR. This sample has 55,000 to 75,000 clones, with 81% found just once. This TCR was recovered from a man in his 70s with urothelial cancer. The sample was PBMCs, taken around atezolizumab (anti-PD-L1) treatment.

This CDR3 reads CASSLRWGSSYGYTF. The CDR3, as DNA: TGTGCCAGCAGTTTGAGGTGGGGCAGCTCATATGGCTACACCTTC. This rearrangement joins TRBV27 to TRBJ1-2, with D possibly matching TRBD1 (5 bases). The CDR3 spans 15 residues. Germline V gene data show CDR1 as MNHEY and CDR2 as SMNVEV (reference sequence). The ends were cut back, 3 bases at V and 5 bases at J, with 16 bases in the middle.